The 30 T cell receptor beta chains reported below all come from one sample, sequenced in a study of cytomegalovirus exposure and HLA in healthy donors. PCR primers comprised 60 Vbeta and 13 Jbeta primers. Repertoires were generated with immunoSEQ multiplex PCR, while TCRdb's copy carries only in-frame clones and drops some. The sample holds some 200,000 clones, 79% seen once. Material: PBMCs. Source of these receptors: a woman aged 50 to 60 in good health and CMV-seronegative.

This clone was detected a few times. The rearrangement joins TRBV2 to TRBJ2-7; the match to TRBD2 covers 7 bases. With V trimmed by 8 bases and J by 2 bases, 3 bases remained unmatched. The CDR3 has 12 residues. Germline values: CDR1 SNHLY, CDR2 FYNNEI. The CDR3 nucleotides read TGTGCCAGCGGGCGGGAGACCTACGAGCAGTACTTC. Amino acids: CASGRETYEQYF.

The chain carries TRBV6-4 and TRBJ2-1; TRBD2 agrees at 13 bases. From germline, CDR1 is MRHNA and CDR2 SNTAGT. Losses at the gene ends were 4 bases for V and 7 bases for J; bases not matched to a gene: 7. CDR3 length: 16 amino acids. For the CDR3, the DNA is TGTGCCAGCAGTGGACTAGCGGGAGGTTCTTGGAATGAGCAGTTCTTC. The encoded protein is CASSGLAGGSWNEQFF.

This chain joins TRBV4-2 and TRBJ1-5; 8 bases are a match to TRBD1. CDR1 and CDR2 from the germline V gene are LGHNA and YNFKEQ. This CDR3 is built from 15 residues. The V segment lost 1 base and the J segment 3 bases; nucleotides outside the gene matches: 2. The CDR3 sequence: CASSQGTGNNQPQHF. In DNA form, the CDR3 reads TGTGCCAGCAGCCAAGGGACAGGGAACAATCAGCCCCAGCATTTT.

This sequence joins TRBV28 and TRBJ1-6, with D maybe TRBD1 (5 bases). V shed 2 bases and J shed 1 base, with 9 bases lying between them. CDR1 and CDR2 (germline): MDHEN, SYDVKM. The CDR3 is 16 residues long. The CDR3 coding sequence is TGTGCCAGCAGTTTACAGGCAGGGTCCTATAATTCACCCCTCCACTTT. Translating gives CASSLQAGSYNSPLHF.

The chain employs TRBV27 and TRBJ2-3, with TRBD2 matching over 11 bases. Germline CDR1 is MNHEY and CDR2 is SMNVEV (reference sequence). V lost 6 bases, J lost 4 bases, and 6 bases stayed unmatched. The CDR3 has 15 residues. In DNA, the CDR3 is TGTGCCAGCAGCGTAGGGACTAGCGGACCAGATACGCAGTATTTT. As protein: CASSVGTSGPDTQYF.

This clone was counted a few times. The chain is built from TRBV30 and TRBJ2-2; the match to TRBD2 covers 11 bases. Per the germline V gene, CDR1 is GTSNPN and CDR2 is SVGIG (reference sequence). Losses at the gene ends were 0 bases for V and 3 bases for J; bases not matched to a gene: 3. The CDR3 totals 16 residues. The CDR3: CAWSVLAGAYTGELFF. The CDR3 DNA follows: TGTGCCTGGAGTGTACTAGCGGGGGCTTACACCGGGGAGCTGTTTTTT.

The chain recombines TRBV20-1 with TRBJ2-3; D ambiguous. In germline, CDR1 is DFQATT, CDR2 SNEGSKA (reference sequence). The CDR3 runs 11 residues. The V gene lost 4 bases and the J gene lost 5 bases, with 7 bases spanning the gap. CDR3 sequence (DNA): TGCAGTGCTACCTATAAAGATACGCAGTATTTT. Translation: CSATYKDTQYF.

This chain joins TRBV7-8 and TRBJ1-1; 8 nucleotides match TRBD1. The CDR3 is 12 residues long. V shed 8 bases, J shed 2 bases, and the junction held 1 base outside the gene matches. Per the germline V gene, CDR1 is SGHVS and CDR2 is FQNEAQ. In DNA, the CDR3 is TGTGCCAGCGGGACAGGAAACACTGAAGCTTTCTTT. It is translated as CASGTGNTEAFF.

The chain has TRBV27 and TRBJ2-7; TRBD1 agrees at 10 bases. The germline V gene has CDR1 MNHEY and CDR2 SMNVEV (reference sequence). The CDR3 extends over 14 amino acids. V lost 3 bases, J lost 5 bases, and 4 bases stayed unmatched. CDR3 loop: CASSLGQGLHEQYF. DNA for the CDR3: TGTGCCAGCAGTTTGGGACAGGGGCTTCACGAGCAGTACTTC.

Only a few counts were recorded for this clone. The rearrangement uses TRBV14 and TRBJ1-4, with D perhaps matching TRBD1 (6 bases). Looked up from germline, CDR1 is SGHDN and CDR2 is FVKESK. This CDR3 spans 15 amino acids. V gave up 0 bases and J gave up 8 bases, with 13 bases separating them. The CDR3 spells CASSQDMGGGEKLFF. In DNA, the CDR3 is TGTGCCAGCAGCCAAGATATGGGAGGGGGGGAAAAACTGTTTTTT. Using reference TRBV14 and TRBJ1-4 for the parts outside the CDR3, the full variable domain is EAGVTQFPSHSVIEKGQTVTLRCDPISGHDNLYWYRRVMGKEIKFLLHFVKESKQDESGMPNNRFLAERTGGTYSTLKVQPAELEDSGVYFCASSQDMGGGEKLFFGSGTQLSVL.

The chain combines TRBV2 with TRBJ2-1; 11 nucleotides line up with TRBD2. This CDR3 is 15 amino acids long. Looked up from germline, CDR1 is SNHLY and CDR2 is FYNNEI. V gave up 6 bases and J gave up 7 bases; unmatched junction bases: 8. The CDR3 sequence is CASRDTSGRMNEQFF. As DNA, the CDR3 is TGTGCCAGCAGGGATACTAGCGGGAGAATGAATGAGCAGTTCTTC.

This chain joins TRBV6-1 and TRBJ2-7; a weak D match, TRBD2 (7 bases). The V gene lost 6 bases and the J gene lost 7 bases, with 16 bases spanning the gap. This CDR3 has 13 residues. From germline, CDR1 is MNHNS and CDR2 SASEGT. The DNA for the CDR3 is TGTGCCAGCAGATTAGGGGGGGACGGGGAGCAGTACTTC. Its protein product is CASRLGGDGEQYF.

This clone has a single count. This chain uses TRBV4-2 with TRBJ2-3; 10 bases are shared with TRBD2. The CDR3 is 16 residues long. Germline values: CDR1 LGHNA, CDR2 YNFKEQ. The J segment lost 6 bases and the V segment lost 1 base, leaving 7 bases of the junction unmatched. In DNA form, the CDR3 reads TGTGCCAGCAGCCAAGGCGCTAGCGGGGGCTCGGATACGCAGTATTTT. This translates into CASSQGASGGSDTQYF.

J is TRBJ2-1 and V is TRBV7-6; TRBD2 matches at 8 bases. The CDR3 totals 16 residues. V was pared by 4 bases and J by 4 bases, with 9 bases of the junction left unmatched. The germline V gene has CDR1 SGHVS and CDR2 FNYEAQ. Here the CDR3 reads CASSSLPSGPYNEQFF. The CDR3 DNA sequence: TGTGCCAGCAGCTCCTTACCTAGCGGGCCTTACAATGAGCAGTTCTTC.

The DNA for the CDR3 is TGTGCCAGCACCTCCAAGGGGGCCACAGATACGCAGTATTTT. Translating gives CASTSKGATDTQYF. The V call is TRBV7-2, the J call TRBJ2-3; 7 bases are a match to TRBD1. This CDR3 comprises 14 residues. V was clipped by 7 bases and J by 2 bases; unmatched bases: 6. CDR1 and CDR2 from the germline V gene are SGHTA and FQGNSA.

The chain couples TRBV5-1 to TRBJ1-1, with D possibly being TRBD1 (5 bases). CDR1 and CDR2 (germline): SGHRS, YFSETQ. Trimming shortened V by 0 bases and J by 2 bases, and 8 bases separated the two germline ends. The CDR3 has 14 amino acids. DNA of the CDR3: TGCGCCAGCAGCTTGGAGACAGCCAACACTGAAGCTTTCTTT. Its protein is CASSLETANTEAFF. The full variable domain, completed using reference TRBV5-1 and TRBJ1-1, is KAGVTQTPRYLIKTRGQQVTLSCSPISGHRSVSWYQQTPGQGLQFLFEYFSETQRNKGNFPGRFSGRQFSNSRSEMNVSTLELGDSALYLCASSLETANTEAFFGQGTRLTVV.

The genes are TRBV28 and TRBJ2-3; 11 bases fit TRBD2. J was trimmed by 7 bases and V by 3 bases; bases with no gene match: 18. CDR3 length: 19 residues. CDR1 and CDR2 from the germline V gene are MDHEN and SYDVKM. CDR3 amino acids: CASSLLGGLAAIPGYTQYF. DNA of the CDR3: TGTGCCAGCAGTTTGTTGGGGGGACTAGCGGCCATCCCGGGGTATACGCAGTATTTT.

As DNA, the CDR3 is TGTGCCAGCAGCCTGGACAGGGGCGGTAGTAAGAGCCTCCACTTT. It codes for CASSLDRGGSKSLHF. V is TRBV7-2 and J is TRBJ1-6; 9 nucleotides line up with TRBD1. Germline CDR1 reads SGHTA; CDR2 reads FQGNSA. CDR3 length: 15 residues. Unmatched junction bases numbered 14, after V lost 5 bases and J lost 15 bases.

The chain links TRBV7-8 to TRBJ2-2, with D unclear. Germline V gene sequence: CDR1 SGHVS, CDR2 FQNEAQ. The CDR3 extends over 16 amino acids. Trimming took 5 bases from V and 0 from J, leaving 13 bases between them. CDR3 amino acids: CASSTRSVPNTGELFF. The CDR3 bases are TGTGCCAGCAGCACCCGCTCGGTCCCGAACACCGGGGAGCTGTTTTTT.

A few counts support this clone. The genes are TRBV7-2 and TRBJ1-1; D is ambiguous. In germline, CDR1 is SGHTA, CDR2 FQGNSA. Trimming took 1 base from V and 3 from J, leaving 6 bases between them. The CDR3 extends over 13 amino acids. CDR3 sequence reads: CASSLERYTEAFF. The DNA for the CDR3 is TGTGCCAGCAGCTTAGAGAGATACACTGAAGCTTTCTTT.

The chain links TRBV14 to TRBJ2-2; D remains ambiguous. CDR1 and CDR2 (germline): SGHDN, FVKESK. Between the trimmed V and J ends, which lost 0 bases and 1 base, there was a span of 6 bases. The CDR3 contains 15 residues. The CDR3 here is CASSQDRRNTGELFF. The CDR3 DNA follows: TGTGCCAGCAGCCAAGATCGGAGGAACACCGGGGAGCTGTTTTTT.

This clone was detected only a few times. CDR3 nucleotides: TGCGCCAGCAGCCAAGATGGGGGGGGCGACACCGGGGAGCTGTTTTTT. As protein: CASSQDGGGDTGELFF. The V gene is TRBV4-3, the J gene TRBJ2-2; a possible D gene is TRBD2 (7 bases). Germline CDR1 is LGHNA and CDR2 is YSLEER. The CDR3 sequence is 16 residues long. The V and J ends lost 0 bases and 3 bases respectively, with 11 bases between them.

J is TRBJ1-1 and V is TRBV9, with 7 bases identical to TRBD1. The CDR3 runs to 13 residues. With 3 bases clipped from V and 1 base from J, the junction kept 0 bases outside the gene matches. In germline, CDR1 is SGDLS, CDR2 YYNGEE. The CDR3 DNA follows: TGTGCCAGCAGCGGACAGGGGAACACTGAAGCTTTCTTT. Protein product: CASSGQGNTEAFF.

This chain joins TRBV19 and TRBJ2-2, with 8 nucleotides matching TRBD2. The germline gives CDR1 LNHDA, CDR2 SQIVND (reference sequence). CDR3 length: 18 residues. V dropped 3 bases and J dropped 7; count of bases not matched to a gene: 16. CDR3 sequence reads: CASSINVGLAGAVGELFF. CDR3 nucleotide sequence: TGTGCCAGTAGTATTAACGTAGGGCTAGCGGGTGCTGTCGGGGAGCTGTTTTTT.

The chain combines TRBV7-2 with TRBJ1-6, with D maybe TRBD1 (6 bases). The CDR3 loop spans 16 amino acids. The V gene's germline CDR1 is SGHTA and CDR2 FQGNSA. V was shortened by 5 bases and J by 1 base, with 12 bases between the two germline ends. The CDR3: CASSPGQSSYNSPLHF. CDR3 in DNA: TGTGCCAGCAGCCCCGGACAGAGTTCCTATAATTCACCCCTCCACTTT.

The V gene is TRBV2, the J gene TRBJ2-7; 8 positions agree with TRBD1. The J segment lost 4 bases and the V segment lost 6 bases, leaving 2 bases of the junction unmatched. This CDR3 comprises 12 residues. Germline CDR1 is SNHLY and CDR2 is FYNNEI. Written as DNA, the CDR3 is TGTGCCAGCAGGGGACAGGTGTACGAGCAGTACTTC. Translating gives CASRGQVYEQYF.

This clone was observed a handful of times. The chain is built from TRBV4-1 and TRBJ2-5; no clear D gene. The J call may be incorrect, as the DNA end agrees better with TRBJ2-7. Looked up from germline, CDR1 is MGHRA and CDR2 is YSYEKL. The CDR3 sequence is 16 residues long. The CDR3 here is CASSQGNFMLDYEQYF. The CDR3 DNA reads TGCGCCAGCAGCCAAGGTAATTTTATGCTGGACTACGAGCAGTACTTC.

This chain uses TRBV5-4 with TRBJ2-5, with TRBD2 identical over 13 bases. J was trimmed by 5 bases and V by 4 bases; bases with no gene match: 5. Germline CDR1 reads SGHNT; CDR2 reads YYREEE (reference sequence). The CDR3 is 15 residues long. This CDR3 reads CASSQGLAGVETQYF. The CDR3 region has the DNA TGTGCCAGCAGCCAAGGACTAGCGGGAGTGGAGACCCAGTACTTC.

Comments on this clone: Within the sample, other DNA sequences also encode this same CDR3. This chain links TRBV18 with TRBJ2-3, with 8 bases that match TRBD1. There are 14 residues in the CDR3. Germline V gives CDR1 KGHSH, CDR2 LQKENI. The junction had 3 bases not matched to a gene; V was cut back by 6 bases and J by 1 base. The CDR3 loop reads CASSPGQGTDTQYF. The CDR3 region has the DNA TGTGCCAGCTCCCCGGGACAGGGCACAGATACGCAGTATTTT.

The rearrangement joins TRBV23-1 to TRBJ1-2, with 12 bases that match TRBD1. TRBV23-1 is designated an ORF whose function remains uncertain. This CDR3 has 15 amino acids. V shed 8 bases, J shed 7 bases, and the junction held 11 bases outside the gene matches. DNA for the CDR3: TGCGCCAGCTTTCACCCGGGACAGGGGGCAGGTGGCTACACCTTC. Translated: CASFHPGQGAGGYTF.